This is a list of T cell receptor beta chains from one sample in a study of blood T cell repertoires in COVID-19. Measured with immunoSEQ multiplex PCR; TCRdb has only the in-frame clones, and not every one. This sample has 350,000 to 400,000 clones, with roughly 90% found just once. The sequencing sample was made of PBMCs or T cells enriched from blood (not recorded which). Source of these receptors: a woman between 35 and 50 years old who had been exposed to COVID-19. CDR3s include the opening cysteine and the closing phenylalanine or tryptophan. The D gene is left open where the match is weak. Size is omitted from some rows. Given values are once, few, many or a class for expanded clones.

NA	TRBV5-1	14	once	TRBJ2-7	CASSSSAGDYEQYF	TGCGCCAGCAGCTCATCCGCAGGTGACTACGAGCAGTACTTC
NA	TRBV30	13	NA	TRBJ1-1	CAWSVRQGTEAFF	TGTGCCTGGAGTGTTCGGCAGGGAACTGAAGCTTTCTTT
NA	TRBV10-3	15	NA	TRBJ2-5	CAISAKTGLQETQYF	TGTGCCATCAGTGCTAAGACAGGACTTCAGGAGACCCAGTACTTC
NA	TRBV19	12	NA	TRBJ1-6	CATRDPNSPLHF	TGTGCCACCAGGGATCCTAATTCACCCCTCCACTTT
TRBD2	TRBV2	15	NA	TRBJ2-2	CASSPGTSGFGELFF	TGTGCCAGCAGCCCCGGGACTAGTGGGTTCGGGGAGCTGTTTTTT
TRBD1	TRBV7-9	13	NA	TRBJ1-3	CASSPGQGNTIYF	TGTGCCAGCAGCCCAGGACAGGGGAACACCATATATTTT
TRBD1	TRBV5-4	13	NA	TRBJ1-1	CASSLGQGAEAFF	TGTGCCAGCAGCTTGGGCCAGGGGGCCGAAGCTTTCTTT
NA	TRBV2	12	NA	TRBJ2-7	CASTLSRAEQYF	TGTGCCAGCACCCTGTCCAGGGCCGAGCAGTACTTC
TRBD2	TRBV5-5	16	NA	TRBJ2-1	CASSPTGLLSYNKQFF	TGTGCCAGCAGCCCAACGGGACTACTCTCCTACAATAAGCAGTTCTTC
TRBD2	TRBV6-4	15	NA	TRBJ2-1	CASSVSGLAGNEQFF	TGTGCCAGCAGTGTTTCGGGACTAGCGGGAAATGAGCAGTTCTTC
NA	TRBV6-4	13	once	TRBJ2-2	CASSASSSGELFF	TGTGCCAGCAGTGCTAGTAGTTCCGGGGAGCTGTTTTTT
NA	TRBV9	14	NA	TRBJ1-2	CASSPLPADYGYTF	TGTGCCAGCAGCCCACTCCCAGCGGACTATGGCTACACCTTC
NA	TRBV19	14	NA	TRBJ1-1	CASRLGDLNTEAFF	TGTGCCAGTAGATTAGGGGATCTGAACACTGAAGCTTTCTTT
NA	TRBV30	12	NA	TRBJ1-1	CAWSSRPNYAFF	TGTGCCTGGAGTAGCCGCCCGAACTATGCTTTCTTT
TRBD1	TRBV7-9	15	NA	TRBJ2-1	CASSFRQGPLDEQFF	TGTGCCAGCAGCTTCAGACAGGGACCTCTCGATGAGCAGTTCTTC
NA	TRBV5-4	17	NA	TRBJ1-1	CASSFGGFRGGNTEAFF	TGTGCCAGCAGCTTTGGGGGCTTTAGGGGTGGGAACACTGAAGCTTTCTTT
TRBD1	TRBV19	15	NA	TRBJ2-3	CASSTRDRSTDTQYF	TGTGCCAGTAGTACGAGGGACAGGAGCACAGATACGCAGTATTTT
NA	TRBV5-5	17	NA	TRBJ1-6	CASSPGVRGSYNSPLHF	TGTGCCAGCAGCCCGGGTGTCCGGGGGTCCTATAATTCACCCCTCCACTTT
TRBD1	TRBV11-3	16	NA	TRBJ2-1	CASSFTGQGSYNEQFF	TGTGCCAGCAGCTTTACGGGACAGGGCTCCTACAATGAGCAGTTCTTC
TRBD2	TRBV30	19	NA	TRBJ2-7	CAWGVSWTSGRQGTYEQYF	TGTGCCTGGGGGGTTAGCTGGACTAGCGGGAGGCAGGGGACCTACGAGCAGTACTTC
TRBD2	TRBV7-8	15	NA	TRBJ2-3	CASSSPGGSTDTQYF	TGTGCCAGCAGCTCCCCGGGGGGAAGCACAGATACGCAGTATTTT
TRBD1	TRBV5-4	14	NA	TRBJ2-5	CASSRPTGGNTQYF	TGTGCCAGCAGCCGACCGACAGGGGGGAACACCCAGTACTTC
NA	TRBV18	14	NA	TRBJ1-2	CASSPETANYGYTF	TGTGCCAGCTCACCAGAGACAGCGAACTATGGCTACACCTTC
TRBD2	TRBV7-2	17	NA	TRBJ2-5	CASSLGTRFRVEETQYF	TGTGCCAGCAGCCTCGGGACTAGATTCAGGGTGGAAGAGACCCAGTACTTC
NA	TRBV2	11	few	TRBJ1-1	CASSIDTEAFF	TGTGCCAGCAGTATCGACACTGAAGCTTTCTTT
NA	TRBV19	12	NA	TRBJ1-6	CASTGYNSPLHF	TGTGCCAGTACGGGGTATAATTCACCCCTCCACTTT
TRBD2	TRBV18	15	NA	TRBJ2-7	CASSRASGGSYEQYF	TGTGCCAGCTCACGGGCTAGCGGGGGCTCCTACGAGCAGTACTTC
TRBD1	TRBV7-9	13	once	TRBJ1-5	CASSRQGYQPQHF	TGTGCCAGCAGCCGACAGGGTTATCAGCCCCAGCATTTT
NA	TRBV24-1	15	NA	TRBJ2-2	CATTKGLPNTGELFF	TGTGCCACCACTAAGGGACTCCCAAACACCGGGGAGCTGTTTTTT
TRBD1	TRBV6-5	14	NA	TRBJ1-5	CASSPGQGGQPQHF	TGTGCCAGCAGTCCCGGACAGGGCGGCCAGCCCCAGCATTTT
TRBD1	TRBV29-1	12	NA	TRBJ1-6	CSGRDRVSPLHF	TGCAGCGGCCGGGACAGGGTTTCACCCCTCCACTTT
NA	TRBV5-4	15	once	TRBJ2-3	CASSLVGSGYSTQYF	TGTGCCAGCAGCTTGGTTGGTTCAGGCTACAGTACGCAGTATTTT
TRBD1	TRBV19	13	NA	TRBJ1-4	CASSMTGNEKLFF	TGTGCCAGTAGTATGACAGGGAATGAAAAACTGTTTTTT
TRBD2	TRBV18	15	NA	TRBJ2-1	CASSPGTSGGNEQFF	TGTGCCAGCTCACCCGGGACTAGCGGGGGTAATGAGCAGTTCTTC
NA	TRBV28	16	NA	TRBJ1-4	CASSEQGSATNEKLFF	TGTGCCAGCAGTGAACAGGGTAGTGCAACTAATGAAAAACTGTTTTTT
TRBD2	TRBV7-2	19	NA	TRBJ2-1	CASSLRTSGGPYSYNEQFF	TGTGCCAGCAGCTTAAGGACTAGCGGGGGGCCCTACTCCTACAATGAGCAGTTCTTC
NA	TRBV21-1	16	NA	TRBJ2-6	CASSRTGDSGANVLTF	TGTGCCAGCAGCAGGACAGGGGACTCTGGGGCCAACGTCCTGACTTTC
TRBD2	TRBV5-1	15	NA	TRBJ2-1	CASSYLAGGSNEQFF	TGCGCCAGCAGCTACCTAGCGGGAGGCTCCAATGAGCAGTTCTTC
TRBD2	TRBV10-3	14	NA	TRBJ2-1	CAISGEGTINEQFF	TGTGCCATCAGTGGGGAGGGTACAATCAATGAGCAGTTCTTC
TRBD2	TRBV29-1	15	NA	TRBJ2-1	CSVENLAVSYNEQFF	TGCAGCGTTGAAAACCTAGCGGTCTCCTACAATGAGCAGTTCTTC
NA	TRBV19	14	NA	TRBJ1-5	CASSMGSFNQPQHF	TGTGCCAGTAGTATGGGCAGCTTCAATCAGCCCCAGCATTTT
NA	TRBV10-1	14	NA	TRBJ1-4	CASSTPRPGRKLFF	TGCGCCAGCAGTACTCCTCGTCCAGGTCGGAAACTGTTTTTT
NA	TRBV3-1/TRBV3-2	13	NA	TRBJ1-2	CASSQDPLGGYTF	TGTGCCAGCAGCCAAGATCCCCTCGGTGGCTACACCTTC
TRBD2	TRBV18	18	NA	TRBJ2-1	CASSPVSIAGLSYNEQFF	TGTGCCAGCTCACCGGTTTCAATAGCGGGGCTTTCCTACAATGAGCAGTTCTTC
NA	TRBV7-2	13	NA	TRBJ1-1	CASSSPGSTEAFF	TGTGCCAGCAGCTCCCCGGGGTCCACTGAAGCTTTCTTT